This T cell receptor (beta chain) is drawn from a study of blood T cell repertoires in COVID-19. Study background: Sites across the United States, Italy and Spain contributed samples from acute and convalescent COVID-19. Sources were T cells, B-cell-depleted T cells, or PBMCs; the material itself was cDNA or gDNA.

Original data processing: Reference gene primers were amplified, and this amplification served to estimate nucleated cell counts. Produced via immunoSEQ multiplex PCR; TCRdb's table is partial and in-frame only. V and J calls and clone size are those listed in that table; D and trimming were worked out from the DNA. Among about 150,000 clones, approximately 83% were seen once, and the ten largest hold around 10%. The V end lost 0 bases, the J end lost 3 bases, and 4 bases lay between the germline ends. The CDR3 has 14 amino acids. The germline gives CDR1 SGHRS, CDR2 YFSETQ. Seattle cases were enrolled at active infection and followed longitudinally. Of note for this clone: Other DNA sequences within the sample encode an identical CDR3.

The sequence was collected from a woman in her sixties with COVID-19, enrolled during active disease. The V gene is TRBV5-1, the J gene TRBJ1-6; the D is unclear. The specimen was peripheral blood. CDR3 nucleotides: TGCGCCAGCAGCTTGGACAGCTATAATTCACCCCTCCACTTT. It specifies CASSLDSYNSPLHF.